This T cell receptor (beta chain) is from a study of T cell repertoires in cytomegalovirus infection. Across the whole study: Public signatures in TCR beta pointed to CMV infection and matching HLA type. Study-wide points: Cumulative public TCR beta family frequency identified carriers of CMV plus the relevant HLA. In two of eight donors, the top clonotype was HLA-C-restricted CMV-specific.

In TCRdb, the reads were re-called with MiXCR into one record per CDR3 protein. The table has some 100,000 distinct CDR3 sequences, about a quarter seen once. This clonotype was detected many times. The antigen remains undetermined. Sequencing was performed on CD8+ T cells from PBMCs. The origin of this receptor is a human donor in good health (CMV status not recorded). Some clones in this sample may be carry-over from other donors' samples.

As DNA, the CDR3 is TGTGCCAGCAGCTTCCCCGCCTCGAGCGGGGATGCGGATACGCAGTATTTT. Its translation: CASSFPASSGDADTQYF. The gene calls are TRBV7-2 and TRBJ2-3, with 7 bases aligning to TRBD2. The CDR3 has 17 residues. Germline trimming cut 3 bases from V and 6 bases from J; bases unmatched to any gene: 15. Germline loops: CDR1 SGHTA, CDR2 FQGNSA.